This entry is about one T cell receptor (beta chain). This sample was taken from a study of blood T cell repertoires in COVID-19. Study background: Spain, Italy and the United States supplied samples that represented acute and convalescent COVID-19.

TCRdb's table, derived via immunoSEQ multiplex PCR, lists solely in-frame clones and lacks some. Of just under 350,000 clones listed, approximately 91% were seen once; the top ten hold 7% to 8%. V was trimmed by 3 bases and J by 3 bases, leaving 9 bases between them. The CDR3 has 13 amino acids. The V gene's germline CDR1 is DFQATT and CDR2 SNEGSKA (reference sequence). One Seattle source followed patients from active infection through their disease course. This clonotype originated in a woman in her seventies with COVID-19, enrolled during active disease. The chain joins TRBV20-1 to TRBJ2-1; no clear D. The sample comprised peripheral blood. CDR3 nucleotide sequence: TGCAGTGCTAGTAGCCCCTACTACAATGAGCAGTTCTTC. Translating gives CSASSPYYNEQFF.